This T cell receptor beta chain came from a study of Ad26.COV2.S vaccination and SARS-CoV-2 variants. Treatment given: roughly 20 received Ad26.COV2.S at low or high dose, single or two shots; 5 received placebo; per-sample allocation not given. Sampling took place 63 days after the first vaccine or placebo injection. Germline V CDR1 and CDR2: SNHLY, FYNNEI. The CDR3 has 14 residues. The junction had 5 bases not matched to a gene; V was cut back by 7 bases and J by 2 bases. Libraries were prepared by immunoSEQ multiplex PCR; TCRdb keeps only in-frame clonotypes and omits some of them. The profile shows roughly 390,000 clones, around 85% of them singletons.

The starting material was peripheral blood, obtained in a trial of Ad26.COV2.S vaccine versus placebo. V gene TRBV2 combines with J gene TRBJ2-1; 7 nucleotides align to TRBD1. The source of this sequence is a person aged 18-65 years who received the Ad26.COV2.S COVID-19 vaccine or a placebo. CDR3 sequence: CASMPGQTYNEQFF. CDR3 in DNA: TGTGCCAGCATGCCGGGACAGACCTACAATGAGCAGTTCTTC.